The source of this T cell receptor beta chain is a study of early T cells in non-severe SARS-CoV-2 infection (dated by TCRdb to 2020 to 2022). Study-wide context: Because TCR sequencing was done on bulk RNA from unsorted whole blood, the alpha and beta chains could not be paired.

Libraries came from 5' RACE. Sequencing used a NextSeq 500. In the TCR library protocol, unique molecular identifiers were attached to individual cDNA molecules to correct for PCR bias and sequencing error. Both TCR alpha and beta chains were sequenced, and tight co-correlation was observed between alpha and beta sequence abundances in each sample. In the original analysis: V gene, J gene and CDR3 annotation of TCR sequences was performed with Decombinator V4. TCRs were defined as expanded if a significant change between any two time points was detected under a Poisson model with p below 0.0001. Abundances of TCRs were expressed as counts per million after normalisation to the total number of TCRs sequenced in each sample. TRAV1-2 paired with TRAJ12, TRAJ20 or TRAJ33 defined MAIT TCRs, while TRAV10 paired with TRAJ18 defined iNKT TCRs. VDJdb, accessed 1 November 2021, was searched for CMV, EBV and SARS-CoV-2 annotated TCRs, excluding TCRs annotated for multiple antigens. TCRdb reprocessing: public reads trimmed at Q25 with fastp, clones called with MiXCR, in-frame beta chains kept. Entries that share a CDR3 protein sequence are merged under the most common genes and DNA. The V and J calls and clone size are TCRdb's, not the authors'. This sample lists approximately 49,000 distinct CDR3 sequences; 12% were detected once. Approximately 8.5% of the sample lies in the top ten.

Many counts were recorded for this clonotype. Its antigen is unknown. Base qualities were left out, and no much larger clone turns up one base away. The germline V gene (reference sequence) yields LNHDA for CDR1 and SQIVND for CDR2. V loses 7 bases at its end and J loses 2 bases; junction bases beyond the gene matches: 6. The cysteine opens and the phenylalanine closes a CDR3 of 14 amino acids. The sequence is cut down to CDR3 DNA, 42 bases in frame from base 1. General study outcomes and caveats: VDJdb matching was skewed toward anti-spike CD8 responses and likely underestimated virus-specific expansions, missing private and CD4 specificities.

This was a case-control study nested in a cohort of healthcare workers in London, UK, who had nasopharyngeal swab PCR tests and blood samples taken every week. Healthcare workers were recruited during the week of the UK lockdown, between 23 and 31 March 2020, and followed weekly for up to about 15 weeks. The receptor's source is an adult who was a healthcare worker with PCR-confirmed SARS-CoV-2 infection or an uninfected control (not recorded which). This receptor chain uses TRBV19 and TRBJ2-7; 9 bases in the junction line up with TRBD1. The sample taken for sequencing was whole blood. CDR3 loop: CASTPTGGTYEQYF. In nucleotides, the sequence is TGTGCCAGTACCCCGACAGGGGGGACCTACGAGCAGTACTTC.